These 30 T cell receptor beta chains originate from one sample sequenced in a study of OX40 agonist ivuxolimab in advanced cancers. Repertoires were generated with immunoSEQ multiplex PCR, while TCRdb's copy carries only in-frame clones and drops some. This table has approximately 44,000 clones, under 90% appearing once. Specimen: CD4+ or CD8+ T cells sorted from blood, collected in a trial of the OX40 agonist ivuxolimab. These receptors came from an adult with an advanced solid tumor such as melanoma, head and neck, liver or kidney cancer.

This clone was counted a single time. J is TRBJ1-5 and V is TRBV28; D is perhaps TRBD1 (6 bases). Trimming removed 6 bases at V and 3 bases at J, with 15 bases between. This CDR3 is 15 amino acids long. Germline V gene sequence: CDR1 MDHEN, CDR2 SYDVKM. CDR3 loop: CASSKDGQPNQPQHF. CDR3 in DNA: TGTGCCAGCAGCAAAGACGGACAGCCCAATCAGCCCCAGCATTTT.

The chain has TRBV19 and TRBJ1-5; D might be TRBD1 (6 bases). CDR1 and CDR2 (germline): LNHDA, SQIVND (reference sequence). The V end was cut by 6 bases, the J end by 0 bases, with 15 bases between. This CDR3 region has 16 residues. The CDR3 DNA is TGTGCCAGTAGCCCTCGGGGGGCTAGTAGCAATCAGCCCCAGCATTTT. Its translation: CASSPRGASSNQPQHF.

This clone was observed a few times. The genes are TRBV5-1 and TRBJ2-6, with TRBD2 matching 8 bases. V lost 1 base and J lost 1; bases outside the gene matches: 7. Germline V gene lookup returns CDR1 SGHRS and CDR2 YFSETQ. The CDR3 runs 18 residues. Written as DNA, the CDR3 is TGCGCCAGCAGCTTGAGCGGGGGAGGTTTTTCTGGGGCCAACGTCCTGACTTTC. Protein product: CASSLSGGGFSGANVLTF. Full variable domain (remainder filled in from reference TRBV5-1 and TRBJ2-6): KAGVTQTPRYLIKTRGQQVTLSCSPISGHRSVSWYQQTPGQGLQFLFEYFSETQRNKGNFPGRFSGRQFSNSRSEMNVSTLELGDSALYLCASSLSGGGFSGANVLTFGAGSRLTVL.

The CDR3 nucleotides are TGTGCCAGTAGTATAGAGGGACAGGGGATGGGAACGCAGTATTTT. Protein sequence: CASSIEGQGMGTQYF. The V gene is TRBV19, the J gene TRBJ2-3; 10 bases are a match to TRBD1. The CDR3 totals 15 residues. Germline-derived CDR1 and CDR2 are LNHDA and SQIVND (reference sequence). V gave up 0 bases and J gave up 9 bases; unmatched junction bases: 6.

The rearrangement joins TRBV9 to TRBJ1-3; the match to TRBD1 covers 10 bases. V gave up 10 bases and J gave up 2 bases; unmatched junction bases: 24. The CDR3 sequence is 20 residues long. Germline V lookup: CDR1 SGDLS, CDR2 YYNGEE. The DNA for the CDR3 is TGTGCCGCCCCATCCCAGAGGGACAGGGGATTAGGGCTTGCTGGAAACACCATATATTTT. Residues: CAAPSQRDRGLGLAGNTIYF.

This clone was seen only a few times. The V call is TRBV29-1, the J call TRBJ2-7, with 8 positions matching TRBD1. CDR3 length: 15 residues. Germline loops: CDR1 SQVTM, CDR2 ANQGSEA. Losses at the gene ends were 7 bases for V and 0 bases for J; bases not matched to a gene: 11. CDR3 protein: CSAVGDRLSSYEQYF. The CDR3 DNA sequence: TGCAGCGCCGTAGGGGACAGGTTGAGCTCCTACGAGCAGTACTTC.

CDR3 DNA sequence: TGCGCCAGCAGCCCCCACCCCGGACTAGCGGCCCTCAGCTCCTACAATGAGCAGTTCTTC. Translation gives CASSPHPGLAALSSYNEQFF. The chain recombines TRBV5-1 with TRBJ2-1, with 10 bases that match TRBD2. The germline V gene encodes CDR1 SGHRS and CDR2 YFSETQ. The CDR3 spans 20 residues. V shed 4 bases and J 0 bases; nucleotides not matched to a gene: 16.

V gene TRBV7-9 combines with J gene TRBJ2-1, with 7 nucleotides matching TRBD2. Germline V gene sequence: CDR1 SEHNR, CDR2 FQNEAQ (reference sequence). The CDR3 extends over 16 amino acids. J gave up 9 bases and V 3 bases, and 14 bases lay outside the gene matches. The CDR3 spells CASSFLAGAPQGEQFF. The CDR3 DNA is TGTGCCAGCAGCTTTCTCGCGGGAGCCCCCCAGGGTGAGCAGTTCTTC. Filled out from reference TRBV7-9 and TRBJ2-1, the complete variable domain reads DTGVSQNPRHKITKRGQNVTFRCDPISEHNRLYWYRQTLGQGPEFLTYFQNEAQLEKSRLLSDRFSAERPKGSFSTLEIQRTEQGDSAMYLCASSFLAGAPQGEQFFGPGTRLTVL.

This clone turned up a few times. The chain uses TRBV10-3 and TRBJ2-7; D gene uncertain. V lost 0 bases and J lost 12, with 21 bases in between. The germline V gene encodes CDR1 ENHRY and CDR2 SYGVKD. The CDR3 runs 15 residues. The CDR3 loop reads CAISESHGPPVSGYF. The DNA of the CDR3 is TGTGCCATCAGTGAGTCTCACGGACCTCCTGTCTCGGGGTACTTC.

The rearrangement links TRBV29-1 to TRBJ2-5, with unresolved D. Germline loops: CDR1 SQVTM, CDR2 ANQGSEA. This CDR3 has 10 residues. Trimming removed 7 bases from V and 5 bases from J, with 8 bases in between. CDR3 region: CSADKETQYF. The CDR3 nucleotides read TGCAGCGCTGATAAGGAGACCCAGTACTTC. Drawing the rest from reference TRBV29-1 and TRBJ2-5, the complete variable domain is SAVISQKPSRDICQRGTSLTIQCQVDSQVTMMFWYRQQPGQSLTLIATANQGSEATYESGFVIDKFPISRPNLTFSTLTVSNMSPEDSSIYLCSADKETQYFGPGTRLLVL.

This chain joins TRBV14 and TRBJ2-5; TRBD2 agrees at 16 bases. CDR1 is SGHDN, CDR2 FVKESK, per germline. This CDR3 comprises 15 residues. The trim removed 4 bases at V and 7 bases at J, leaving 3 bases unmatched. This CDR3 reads CASSPGLAGGRTQYF. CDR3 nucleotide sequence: TGTGCCAGCAGCCCGGGACTAGCGGGAGGGCGGACCCAGTACTTC.

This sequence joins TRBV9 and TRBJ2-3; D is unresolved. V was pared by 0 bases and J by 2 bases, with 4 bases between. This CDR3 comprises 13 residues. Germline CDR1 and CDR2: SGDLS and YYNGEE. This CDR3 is CASSVVATDTQYF. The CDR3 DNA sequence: TGTGCCAGCAGCGTAGTGGCCACAGATACGCAGTATTTT.

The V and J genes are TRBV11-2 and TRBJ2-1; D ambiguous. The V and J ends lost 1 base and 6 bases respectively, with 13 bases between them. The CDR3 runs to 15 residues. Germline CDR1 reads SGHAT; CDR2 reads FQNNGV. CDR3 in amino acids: CASSLGSRLGNEQFF. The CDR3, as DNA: TGTGCCAGCAGCTTAGGCAGCCGGCTGGGCAATGAGCAGTTCTTC. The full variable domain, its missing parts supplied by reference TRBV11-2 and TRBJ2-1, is EAGVAQSPRYKIIEKRQSVAFWCNPISGHATLYWYQQILGQGPKLLIQFQNNGVVDDSQLPKDRFSAERLKGVDSTLKIQPAKLEDSAVYLCASSLGSRLGNEQFFGPGTRLTVL.

The CDR3 sequence is CASSSGLAGGFNEQFF. The CDR3 DNA reads as TGTGCCAGCAGCTCGGGACTAGCGGGAGGGTTTAATGAGCAGTTCTTC. V is TRBV7-9 and J is TRBJ2-1; 16 bases line up with TRBD2. V gave up 4 bases and J gave up 7 bases; unmatched junction bases: 4. Germline CDR1 and CDR2: SEHNR and FQNEAQ (reference sequence). CDR3 length equals 16 residues. Full variable domain (missing parts from reference TRBV7-9 and TRBJ2-1): DTGVSQNPRHKITKRGQNVTFRCDPISEHNRLYWYRQTLGQGPEFLTYFQNEAQLEKSRLLSDRFSAERPKGSFSTLEIQRTEQGDSAMYLCASSSGLAGGFNEQFFGPGTRLTVL.

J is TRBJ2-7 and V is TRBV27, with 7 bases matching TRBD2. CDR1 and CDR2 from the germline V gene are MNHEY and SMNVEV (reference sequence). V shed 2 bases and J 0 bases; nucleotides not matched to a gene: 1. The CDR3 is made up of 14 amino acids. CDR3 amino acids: CASSLREGSYEQYF. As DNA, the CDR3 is TGTGCCAGCAGTTTAAGGGAGGGCTCCTACGAGCAGTACTTC.

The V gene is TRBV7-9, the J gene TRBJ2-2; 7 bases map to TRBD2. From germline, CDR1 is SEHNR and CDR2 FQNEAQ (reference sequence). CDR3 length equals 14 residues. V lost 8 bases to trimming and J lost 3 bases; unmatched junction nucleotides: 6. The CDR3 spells CASGLSGHTGELFF. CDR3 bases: TGTGCCAGCGGGCTTAGCGGGCACACCGGGGAGCTGTTTTTT.

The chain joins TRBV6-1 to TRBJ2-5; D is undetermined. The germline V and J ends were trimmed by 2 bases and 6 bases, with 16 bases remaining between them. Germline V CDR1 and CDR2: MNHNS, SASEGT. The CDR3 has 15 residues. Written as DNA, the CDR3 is TGTGCCAGCAGTGAAATCTCCGGCCCTGCACAGACCCAGTACTTC. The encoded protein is CASSEISGPAQTQYF.

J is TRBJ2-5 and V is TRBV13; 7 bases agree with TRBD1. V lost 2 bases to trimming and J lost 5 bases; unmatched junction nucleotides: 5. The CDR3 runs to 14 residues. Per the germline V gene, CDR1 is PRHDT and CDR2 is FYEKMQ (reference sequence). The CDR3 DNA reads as TGTGCCAGCAGCTTAAAACAGGGGCCGGAGACCCAGTACTTC. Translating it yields CASSLKQGPETQYF.

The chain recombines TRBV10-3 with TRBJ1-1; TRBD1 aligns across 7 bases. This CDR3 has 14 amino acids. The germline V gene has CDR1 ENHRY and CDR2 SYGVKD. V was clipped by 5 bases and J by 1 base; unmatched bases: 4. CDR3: CAISPGQTNTEAFF. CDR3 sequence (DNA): TGTGCCATCAGTCCGGGACAGACGAACACTGAAGCTTTCTTT.

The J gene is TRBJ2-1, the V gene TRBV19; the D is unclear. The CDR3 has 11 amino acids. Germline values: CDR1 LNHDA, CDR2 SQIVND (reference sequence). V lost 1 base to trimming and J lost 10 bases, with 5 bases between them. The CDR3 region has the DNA TGTGCCAGTAGTATAGCGCGCGAGCAGTTCTTC. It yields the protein CASSIAREQFF.

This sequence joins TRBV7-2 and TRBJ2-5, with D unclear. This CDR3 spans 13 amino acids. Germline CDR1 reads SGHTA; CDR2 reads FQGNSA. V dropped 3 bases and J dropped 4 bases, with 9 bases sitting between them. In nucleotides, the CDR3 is TGTGCCAGCAGCTTGGGCCGTCGAGAGACCCAGTACTTC. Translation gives CASSLGRRETQYF.

CDR3 bases: TGTGCCAGCAAAGGGACAGGGGTACCATCGGGGACCCAGTACTTC. Translated: CASKGTGVPSGTQYF. The V call is TRBV28, the J call TRBJ2-5; 10 positions match TRBD1. Germline-derived CDR1 and CDR2 are MDHEN and SYDVKM. The J segment lost 7 bases and the V segment lost 7 bases, leaving 12 bases of the junction unmatched. CDR3 length equals 15 residues.

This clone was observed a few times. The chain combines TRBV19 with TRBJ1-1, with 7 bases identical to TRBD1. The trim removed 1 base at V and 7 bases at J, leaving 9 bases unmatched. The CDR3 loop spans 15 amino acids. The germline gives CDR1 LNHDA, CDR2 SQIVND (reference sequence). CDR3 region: CASSIVGGGVGEAFF. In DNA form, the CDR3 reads TGTGCCAGTAGTATAGTTGGAGGGGGCGTAGGTGAAGCTTTCTTT.

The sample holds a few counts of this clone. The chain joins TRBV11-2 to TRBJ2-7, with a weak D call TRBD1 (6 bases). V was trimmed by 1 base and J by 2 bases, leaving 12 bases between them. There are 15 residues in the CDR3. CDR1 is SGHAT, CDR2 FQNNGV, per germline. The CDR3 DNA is TGTGCCAGCAGCTTAGGACAGGCCACCGCCTACGAGCAGTACTTC. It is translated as CASSLGQATAYEQYF.

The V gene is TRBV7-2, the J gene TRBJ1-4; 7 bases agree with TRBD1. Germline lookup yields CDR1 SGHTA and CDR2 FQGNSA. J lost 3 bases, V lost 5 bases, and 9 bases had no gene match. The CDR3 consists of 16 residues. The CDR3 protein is CASSPGDRAANEKLFF. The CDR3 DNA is TGTGCCAGCAGCCCAGGAGACAGGGCGGCTAATGAAAAACTGTTTTTT.

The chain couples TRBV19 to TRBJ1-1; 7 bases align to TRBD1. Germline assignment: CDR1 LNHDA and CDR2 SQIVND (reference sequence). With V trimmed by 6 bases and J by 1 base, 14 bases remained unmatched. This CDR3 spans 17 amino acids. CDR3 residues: CASSLLWGDRPNTEAFF. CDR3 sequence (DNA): TGTGCCAGTAGCCTTTTATGGGGGGACAGACCGAACACTGAAGCTTTCTTT.

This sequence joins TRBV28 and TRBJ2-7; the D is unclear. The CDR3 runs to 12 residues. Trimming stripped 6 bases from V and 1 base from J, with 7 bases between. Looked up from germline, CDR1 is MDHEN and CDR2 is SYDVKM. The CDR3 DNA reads TGTGCCAGCAGCTCCCGGTCCTACGAGCAGTACTTC. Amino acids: CASSSRSYEQYF.

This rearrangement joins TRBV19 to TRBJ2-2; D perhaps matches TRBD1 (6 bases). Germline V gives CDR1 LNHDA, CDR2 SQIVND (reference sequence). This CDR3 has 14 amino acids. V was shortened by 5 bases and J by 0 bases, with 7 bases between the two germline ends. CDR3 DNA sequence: TGTGCCAGTAGTCGGACAGCGAACACCGGGGAGCTGTTTTTT. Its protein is CASSRTANTGELFF. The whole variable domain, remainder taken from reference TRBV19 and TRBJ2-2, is DGGITQSPKYLFRKEGQNVTLSCEQNLNHDAMYWYRQDPGQGLRLIYYSQIVNDFQKGDIAEGYSVSREKKESFPLTVTSAQKNPTAFYLCASSRTANTGELFFGEGSRLTVL.

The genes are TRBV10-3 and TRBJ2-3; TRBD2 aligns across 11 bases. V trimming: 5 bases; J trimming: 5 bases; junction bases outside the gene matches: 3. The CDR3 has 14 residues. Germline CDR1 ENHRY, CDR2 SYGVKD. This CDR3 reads CAISLAGGGDTQYF. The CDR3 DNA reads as TGTGCCATCAGTTTAGCGGGAGGGGGAGATACGCAGTATTTT.

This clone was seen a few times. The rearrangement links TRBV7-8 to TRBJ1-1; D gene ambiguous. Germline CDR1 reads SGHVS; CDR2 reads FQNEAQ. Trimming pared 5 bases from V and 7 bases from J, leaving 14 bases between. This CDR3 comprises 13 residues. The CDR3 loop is CASSPPPGLEAFF. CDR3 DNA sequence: TGTGCCAGCAGCCCACCGCCGGGCCTTGAAGCTTTCTTT.